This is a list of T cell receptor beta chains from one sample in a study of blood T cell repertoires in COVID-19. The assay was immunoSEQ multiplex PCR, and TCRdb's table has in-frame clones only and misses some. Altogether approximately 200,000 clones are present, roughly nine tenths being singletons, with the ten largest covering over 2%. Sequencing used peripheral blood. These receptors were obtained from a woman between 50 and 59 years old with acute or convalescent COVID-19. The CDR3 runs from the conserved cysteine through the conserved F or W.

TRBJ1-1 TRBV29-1 CSVAFERHTEAFF
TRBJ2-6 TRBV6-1 CASSDQGAGANVLTF
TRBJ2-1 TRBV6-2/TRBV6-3 CASSYQRETGEQFF
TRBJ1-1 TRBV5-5 CASSFRVGDTEAFF
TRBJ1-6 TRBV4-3 CASSQVHTKYNSPLHF
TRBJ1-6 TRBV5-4 CASSRQGSPLHF
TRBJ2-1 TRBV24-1 CATSDWGTGEQFF
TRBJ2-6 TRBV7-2 CASSLGLAGVPSGANVLTF
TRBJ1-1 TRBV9 CASSSMGGTFPEAFF
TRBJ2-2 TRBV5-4 CASSGPGTSGTVTGELFF
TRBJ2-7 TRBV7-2 CASSLQGTSGREQYF
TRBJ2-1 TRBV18 CASSRGSVNEQFF
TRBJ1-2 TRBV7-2 CASSWDREGGYTF
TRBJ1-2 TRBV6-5 CASSSIPGPNFYGYTF
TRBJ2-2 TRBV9 CASSKLAGVVNTGELFF
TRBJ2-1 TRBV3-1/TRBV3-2 CASSQGLAGNEQFF
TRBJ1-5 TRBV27 CASSQYGQGLDQPQHF
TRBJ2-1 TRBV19 CASRPTTGAGYNEQFF
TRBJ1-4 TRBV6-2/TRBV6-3 CASSHGQGDWNEKLFF
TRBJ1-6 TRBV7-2 CASSKGTGSSPLHF
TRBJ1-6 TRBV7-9 CASSMGDSPLHF
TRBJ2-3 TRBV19 CASSITSGRADTQYF
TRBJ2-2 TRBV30 CAWGRGSSGNTGELFF
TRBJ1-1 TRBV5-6 CASSIRQGGEAFF
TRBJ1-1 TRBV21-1 CASSKARATNTEAFF
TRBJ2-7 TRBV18 CASSLTSGGPYEQYF